Below, 28 T cell receptor beta chains from the same sample are listed, as sequenced in a study of OX40 agonist ivuxolimab in advanced cancers. Sequencing was performed with immunoSEQ multiplex PCR; in TCRdb, only in-frame clones are kept and a portion is missing. This table has 37,000 or so clones, more than 85% appearing once. The sequencing used CD4+ or CD8+ T cells sorted from blood, collected in a trial of the OX40 agonist ivuxolimab. The receptors were sampled from an adult with an advanced solid tumor such as melanoma, head and neck, liver or kidney cancer.

CDR3 in DNA: TGTGCCAGTAGTCAAGATCTAGGCGGCAATCAGCCCCAGCATTTT. Protein: CASSQDLGGNQPQHF. This chain joins TRBV19 and TRBJ1-5; no clear D gene. The CDR3 length is 15 residues. Germline CDR1 is LNHDA and CDR2 is SQIVND (reference sequence). Trimming cost V 5 bases and J 2 bases, with 13 bases left between them.

The chain couples TRBV15 to TRBJ1-1; D gene ambiguous. The CDR3 length is 13 residues. Germline assignment: CDR1 LNHNV and CDR2 YYDKDF (reference sequence). The V end was cut by 1 base, the J end by 0 bases, with 3 bases between. CDR3 DNA: TGTGCCACCAGCAGAGGGATGAACACTGAAGCTTTCTTT. It is translated as CATSRGMNTEAFF.

This sequence joins TRBV29-1 and TRBJ1-4; TRBD1 aligns across 9 bases. With 4 bases clipped from V and 8 bases from J, the junction kept 8 bases outside the gene matches. The CDR3 totals 14 residues. CDR1 is SQVTM and CDR2 is ANQGSEA in the germline V gene. CDR3 bases: TGCAGCGTTGCAACCGGGACAGGGACGGAAAAACTGTTTTTT. It specifies CSVATGTGTEKLFF.

This chain uses TRBV7-8 with TRBJ2-5; possible D gene TRBD2, 5 bases. The CDR3 has 14 amino acids. Germline CDR1 SGHVS, CDR2 FQNEAQ. V lost 3 bases and J 2 bases, leaving 10 bases between the germline ends. The CDR3 bases are TGTGCCAGCAGCTTGGAACGGGATCAAGAGACCCAGTACTTC. Its translation: CASSLERDQETQYF. Together with reference TRBV7-8 and TRBJ2-5, the CDR3 gives the full variable domain: GAGVSQSPRYKVAKRGQDVALRCDPISGHVSLFWYQQALGQGPEFLTYFQNEAQLDKSGLPSDRFFAERPEGSVSTLKIQRTQQEDSAVYLCASSLERDQETQYFGPGTRLLVL.

CDR3 amino acids: CATTWGGRETQYF. The CDR3 DNA reads as TGTGCCACCACGTGGGGAGGGCGAGAGACCCAGTACTTC. J is TRBJ2-5 and V is TRBV5-8; 7 nucleotides match TRBD2. The CDR3 loop spans 13 amino acids. V trimming: 9 bases; J trimming: 4 bases; junction bases outside the gene matches: 9. Germline loops: CDR1 SGHTS, CDR2 YDEGEE.

The chain recombines TRBV27 with TRBJ1-6, with TRBD1 identical over 11 bases. Germline trimming cut 2 bases from V and 9 bases from J; bases unmatched to any gene: 3. Germline CDR1 and CDR2: MNHEY and SMNVEV (reference sequence). The CDR3 loop spans 15 amino acids. The CDR3, as DNA: TGTGCCAGCAGTTTAGGGGACAGGGGGACTTCACCCCTCCACTTT. Protein sequence: CASSLGDRGTSPLHF.

This clone was seen more than once but under ten times. The rearrangement uses TRBV11-3 and TRBJ2-7, with D perhaps TRBD1 or TRBD2 (5 bases each). The CDR3 totals 13 residues. V gave up 4 bases and J gave up 3 bases, with 10 bases separating them. Germline values: CDR1 SGHNT, CDR2 YENEEA. The CDR3 sequence: CASSSGPGYEQYF. The CDR3, as DNA: TGTGCCAGCAGCTCGGGGCCCGGCTACGAGCAGTACTTC.

The rearrangement joins TRBV13 to TRBJ2-7; 13 bases map to TRBD2. The CDR3 consists of 16 residues. V trimming: 5 bases; J trimming: 0 bases; junction bases outside the gene matches: 4. Germline CDR1 is PRHDT and CDR2 is FYEKMQ (reference sequence). The CDR3 DNA follows: TGTGCCAGCAGCCTTGGACTAGCGGGGGACTCCTACGAGCAGTACTTC. Translation: CASSLGLAGDSYEQYF.

This clone is a singleton in its sample. The V call is TRBV9, the J call TRBJ2-3, with 9 nucleotides matching TRBD2. This CDR3 has 15 residues. The trim removed 4 bases at V and 4 bases at J, leaving 7 bases unmatched. Germline CDR1 is SGDLS and CDR2 is YYNGEE. In DNA, the CDR3 is TGTGCCAGCAGCCAGAGGCGGGGGGGCCCAGATACGCAGTATTTT. Translated, it gives CASSQRRGGPDTQYF.

The chain recombines TRBV27 with TRBJ1-3; D remains unclear. Germline V lookup: CDR1 MNHEY, CDR2 SMNVEV (reference sequence). The V and J ends lost 6 bases and 8 bases respectively, with 11 bases between them. The CDR3 covers 12 residues. The CDR3 here is CASRHLAHTIYF. The CDR3 DNA reads as TGTGCCAGCAGACATCTGGCCCACACCATATATTTT.

Only one count was recorded for this clone. CDR3 in amino acids: CASSATPGGEETQYF. The CDR3 region has the DNA TGTGCCAGCAGTGCCACCCCAGGGGGAGAAGAGACCCAGTACTTC. The chain is built from TRBV6-5 and TRBJ2-5; TRBD1 matches 7 bases. The ends lost 5 bases at V and 3 bases at J; junction bases unmatched: 9. The germline V gene has CDR1 MNHEY and CDR2 SVGAGI. The CDR3 has 15 amino acids.

The chain is built from TRBV6-5 and TRBJ2-5, with 14 positions matching TRBD2. Germline-derived CDR1 and CDR2 are MNHEY and SVGAGI. The junction had 1 base not matched to a gene; V was cut back by 2 bases and J by 2 bases. This CDR3 comprises 16 residues. This CDR3 reads CASSYGLAGGQETQYF. The CDR3 DNA is TGTGCCAGCAGTTACGGACTAGCGGGGGGTCAAGAGACCCAGTACTTC.

The V gene is TRBV4-3, the J gene TRBJ1-3, with D perhaps TRBD1 (5 bases). V was pared by 5 bases and J by 0 bases, with 14 bases between. Per the germline V gene, CDR1 is LGHNA and CDR2 is YSLEER. The CDR3 length is 16 residues. The CDR3: CASSSSDSFSGNTIYF. The CDR3 DNA reads as TGCGCCAGCAGCTCGTCCGACAGTTTCTCTGGAAACACCATATATTTT.

The chain links TRBV13 to TRBJ2-7, with D possibly matching TRBD1 (5 bases). This CDR3 region has 14 residues. Germline V gene lookup returns CDR1 PRHDT and CDR2 FYEKMQ (reference sequence). V shed 5 bases and J shed 4 bases, with 15 bases lying between them. The CDR3 DNA sequence: TGTGCCAGCAGCCCCCCTTACCGACAGTACGAGCAGTACTTC. It encodes CASSPPYRQYEQYF.

The chain carries TRBV30 and TRBJ1-1; D remains ambiguous. Germline V gene data show CDR1 as GTSNPN and CDR2 as SVGIG (reference sequence). CDR3 size: 12 residues. The V and J ends lost 3 bases and 1 base respectively, with 6 bases between them. CDR3 coding DNA: TGTGCCTGGAGCAGACAGAACACTGAAGCTTTCTTT. Encoded protein: CAWSRQNTEAFF.

The rearrangement uses TRBV30 and TRBJ1-2; maybe TRBD1 (6 bases). V was clipped by 3 bases and J by 1 base, with 12 bases between them. The V gene's germline CDR1 is GTSNPN and CDR2 SVGIG (reference sequence). This CDR3 is built from 14 residues. DNA for the CDR3: TGTGCCTGGAGACAGGGATGGGGTAACTATGGCTACACCTTC. This codes for CAWRQGWGNYGYTF. The whole variable domain, remainder taken from reference TRBV30 and TRBJ1-2, is SQTIHQWPATLVQPVGSPLSLECTVEGTSNPNLYWYRQAAGRGLQLLFYSVGIGQISSEVPQNLSASRPQDRQFILSSKKLLLSDSGFYLCAWRQGWGNYGYTFGSGTRLTVV.

J is TRBJ1-2 and V is TRBV5-6, with TRBD1 identical over 8 bases. This CDR3 has 14 amino acids. Germline loops: CDR1 SGHDT, CDR2 YYEEEE. With V trimmed by 4 bases and J by 2 bases, 4 bases remained unmatched. CDR3 sequence reads: CASSPGQGNYGYTF. CDR3 DNA sequence: TGTGCCAGCAGCCCCGGACAGGGAAACTATGGCTACACCTTC. The variable domain in full, completed from reference TRBV5-6 and TRBJ1-2, reads DAGVTQSPTHLIKTRGQQVTLRCSPKSGHDTVSWYQQALGQGPQFIFQYYEEEERQRGNFPDRFSGHQFPNYSSELNVNALLLGDSALYLCASSPGQGNYGYTFGSGTRLTVV.

The chain is built from TRBV4-1 and TRBJ2-3, with 9 bases fitting TRBD1. The germline V gene encodes CDR1 MGHRA and CDR2 YSYEKL. Trimming at V came to 1 base and at J to 5 bases, leaving 1 base not matched to a gene. There are 14 residues in the CDR3. The CDR3 DNA follows: TGCGCCAGCAGCCAAGGGACAGGGGAAGATACGCAGTATTTT. It codes for CASSQGTGEDTQYF.

This clone turned up a few times. This rearrangement joins TRBV7-7 to TRBJ1-3; the D is unclear. Germline assignment: CDR1 SSHAT and CDR2 FNYEAQ (reference sequence). The CDR3 runs 14 residues. V lost 1 base and J 3 bases, leaving 7 bases between the germline ends. The CDR3 region is CASSLDRFGNTIYF. The CDR3 bases are TGTGCCAGCAGCTTAGACCGGTTTGGAAACACCATATATTTT.

The chain carries TRBV27 and TRBJ2-1; 8 positions agree with TRBD1. The V and J ends lost 5 bases and 7 bases, in that order; junction bases with no gene match: 4. Germline-derived CDR1 and CDR2 are MNHEY and SMNVEV (reference sequence). CDR3 size: 13 residues. CDR3 loop: CASSLDRENEQFF. The CDR3 bases are TGTGCCAGCAGTCTGGACAGGGAAAATGAGCAGTTCTTC.

This clone was seen just once. The rearrangement uses TRBV2 and TRBJ1-4, with D tentatively TRBD1 (5 bases). This CDR3 is 17 amino acids long. Trimming left V 0 bases short and J 0 bases short, with 11 bases between. Germline V CDR1 and CDR2: SNHLY, FYNNEI. The CDR3: CASSEARDSATNEKLFF. DNA of the CDR3: TGTGCCAGCAGTGAAGCGAGGGACTCTGCAACTAATGAAAAACTGTTTTTT.

The CDR3 nucleotides read TGTGCCAGCAGCTTGCTGTCGATGGGGACAGGGGACTATGGCTACACCTTC. It yields the protein CASSLLSMGTGDYGYTF. V is TRBV5-6 and J is TRBJ1-2; TRBD1 agrees at 10 bases. Germline CDR1 SGHDT, CDR2 YYEEEE. V lost 1 base and J lost 3; bases outside the gene matches: 9. The CDR3 sequence is 17 residues long.

The CDR3 coding sequence is TGCGCCAGCAGGGACTCGGTTAATGAAAAACTGTTTTTT. Protein product: CASRDSVNEKLFF. The rearrangement links TRBV5-1 to TRBJ1-4; D not certain. Germline V gene data show CDR1 as SGHRS and CDR2 as YFSETQ. Trimming took 5 bases from V and 4 from J, leaving 9 bases between them. There are 13 residues in the CDR3.

The CDR3 is CASSQGHGGYTF. DNA for the CDR3: TGCGCCAGCAGCCAAGGTCACGGTGGCTACACCTTC. The genes are TRBV4-1 and TRBJ1-2, with D uncertain. Germline loops: CDR1 MGHRA, CDR2 YSYEKL. V gave up 1 base and J gave up 7 bases, with 7 bases separating them. The CDR3 length is 12 residues.

CDR3 loop: CAWLGPPQETQYF. In DNA form, the CDR3 reads TGTGCCTGGCTAGGACCACCCCAAGAGACCCAGTACTTC. The chain couples TRBV30 to TRBJ2-5, with D unclear. The CDR3 has 13 residues. Trimming removed 5 bases from V and 1 base from J, with 11 bases in between. The germline V gene has CDR1 GTSNPN and CDR2 SVGIG (reference sequence).

This sequence joins TRBV6-5 and TRBJ2-5; TRBD2 aligns across 9 bases. The CDR3 is 15 residues long. V was pared by 5 bases and J by 2 bases, with 6 bases of the junction left unmatched. Germline-derived CDR1 and CDR2 are MNHEY and SVGAGI. The CDR3 reads CASSSTSGLQETQYF. The CDR3 DNA reads as TGTGCCAGCAGTAGCACTAGCGGGCTTCAAGAGACCCAGTACTTC.

The count of this clone is one. The chain is built from TRBV27 and TRBJ2-3, with a tentative D call TRBD1 (6 bases). CDR3 length equals 14 residues. Germline V gene sequence: CDR1 MNHEY, CDR2 SMNVEV (reference sequence). V dropped 6 bases and J dropped 12 bases, with 22 bases sitting between them. DNA of the CDR3: TGTGCCAGCAGCCTCACCGTAGGCAGGGGAAATCAGTATTTT. Protein: CASSLTVGRGNQYF.

The chain recombines TRBV11-2 with TRBJ2-7; D perhaps matches TRBD1 (5 bases). This CDR3 is built from 15 residues. CDR1 and CDR2 (germline): SGHAT, FQNNGV. V lost 0 bases to trimming and J lost 3 bases, with 12 bases between them. CDR3 in amino acids: CASSLEPGYHYEQYF. CDR3 coding DNA: TGTGCCAGCAGCTTAGAACCAGGGTATCACTACGAGCAGTACTTC. The entire variable domain, with the rest obtained from reference TRBV11-2 and TRBJ2-7, is as follows: EAGVAQSPRYKIIEKRQSVAFWCNPISGHATLYWYQQILGQGPKLLIQFQNNGVVDDSQLPKDRFSAERLKGVDSTLKIQPAKLEDSAVYLCASSLEPGYHYEQYFGPGTRLTVT.